One sample yielded the 8 T cell receptor beta chains listed below, sequenced in a study of T cells in Graves' hyperthyroidism and ophthalmopathy. Regions amplified from RNA transcripts were the TCR beta CDR3 regions. First-round RT-PCR with HTBI primers amplified the TCR CDR3 region. TCRdb re-called the multiplex PCR reads with MiXCR, one entry per CDR3 protein. The sample has about 340,000 distinct CDR3 sequences, around 20% seen once. Specimen: blood. The receptors shown here come from a woman between 50 and 59 years old with Graves' hyperthyroidism.

In this sample, this clonotype turned up a few times. The chain recombines TRBV4-1 with TRBJ1-2; D remains ambiguous. In germline, CDR1 is MGHRA, CDR2 YSYEKL. This CDR3 contains 14 residues. The V and J ends lost 0 bases and 8 bases respectively, with 13 bases between them. The CDR3 loop is CASSQDRVRGGYTF. In DNA form, the CDR3 reads TGCGCCAGCAGCCAAGATCGGGTTCGAGGGGGCTACACCTTC.

This chain joins TRBV7-6 and TRBJ1-1; D not resolved. This CDR3 comprises 13 residues. CDR1 is SGHVS, CDR2 FNYEAQ, per germline. V was clipped by 5 bases and J by 5 bases, with 12 bases between them. CDR3 sequence (DNA): TGTGCCAGCAGCCTCTCGGAGAAGACTGAAGCTTTCTTT. Residues: CASSLSEKTEAFF. The full variable domain, in which reference TRBV7-6 and TRBJ1-1 provide the parts outside the CDR3, is GAGVSQSPRYKVTKRGQDVALRCDPISGHVSLYWYRQALGQGPEFLTYFNYEAQQDKSGLPNDRFSAERPEGSISTLTIQRTEQRDSAMYRCASSLSEKTEAFFGQGTRLTVV.

The chain employs TRBV6-2 or TRBV6-3 and TRBJ2-3; D is undetermined. Trimming stripped 5 bases from V and 4 bases from J, with 25 bases between. The germline CDR1 and CDR2 sequences are MNHEY and SVGEGT. CDR3 length equals 18 residues. CDR3 sequence: CASSGWVSAGQWADTQYF. CDR3 nucleotide sequence: TGTGCCAGCAGTGGGTGGGTCAGTGCAGGCCAATGGGCAGATACGCAGTATTTT.

Many counts were recorded for this clonotype. The rearrangement uses TRBV20-1 and TRBJ2-3, with 13 nucleotides matching TRBD2. This CDR3 has 16 residues. The J segment lost 2 bases and the V segment lost 3 bases, leaving 5 bases of the junction unmatched. Per the germline V gene, CDR1 is DFQATT and CDR2 is SNEGSKA (reference sequence). The CDR3 loop reads CSASGGLAGSTDTQYF. The CDR3 DNA follows: TGCAGTGCTAGTGGGGGACTAGCGGGATCCACAGATACGCAGTATTTT.

This clonotype was recorded many times. The chain links TRBV28 to TRBJ1-4; 11 bases are shared with TRBD1. The germline gives CDR1 MDHEN, CDR2 SYDVKM. CDR3 length: 15 residues. V lost 3 bases and J lost 3; bases outside the gene matches: 0. The CDR3 sequence: CASSLGQGANEKLFF. The CDR3 nucleotides are TGTGCCAGCAGTTTGGGACAGGGGGCTAATGAAAAACTGTTTTTT. The complete variable domain, with remaining parts taken from reference TRBV28 and TRBJ1-4, reads DVKVTQSSRYLVKRTGEKVFLECVQDMDHENMFWYRQDPGLGLRLIYFSYDVKMKEKGDIPEGYSVSREKKERFSLILESASTNQTSMYLCASSLGQGANEKLFFGSGTQLSVL.

The table lists this clonotype with many counts. The chain recombines TRBV3-1 with TRBJ1-1; possible D gene TRBD1, 5 bases. The CDR3 contains 14 residues. Germline assignment: CDR1 LGHDT and CDR2 YNNKEL (reference sequence). Trimming shortened V by 1 base and J by 1 base, and 7 bases separated the two germline ends. The CDR3 nucleotides are TGTGCCAGCAGCCAAGGACAGTGGAACACTGAAGCTTTCTTT. Its translation is CASSQGQWNTEAFF.

On this clonotype: This may be a read error: a much more frequent sequence differs by one nucleotide. V is TRBV30 and J is TRBJ2-2; 9 bases agree with TRBD1. This CDR3 comprises 13 residues. Germline V gene data show CDR1 as GTSNPN and CDR2 as SVGIG (reference sequence). For the CDR3, the DNA is TGTGCCTGGAGTAGGGGACAGGGCGGGGAGCCGTTTTTT. It encodes CAWSRGQGGEPFF.

This clonotype was seen a handful of times. The V call is TRBV10-2, the J call TRBJ1-1, with unresolved D. The CDR3 covers 13 residues. V lost 6 bases to trimming and J lost 1 base, with 9 bases between them. From germline, CDR1 is WSHSY and CDR2 SAAADI. CDR3 loop: CASRAGQNTEAFF. CDR3 coding DNA: TGCGCCAGCAGAGCCGGTCAGAACACTGAAGCTTTCTTT.